The entry below describes one T cell receptor beta chain. This sample is part of a study of CD8 T cells in Susac syndrome. CD8+ and CD4+ blood T cells underwent TCR beta sequencing. Treatment-naive patients with stable or active relapsing-remitting disease were the multiple sclerosis controls. The germline V gene encodes CDR1 GTSNPN and CDR2 SVGIG (reference sequence). The CDR3 covers 16 residues. Trimming cost V 1 base and J 0 bases, with 15 bases left between them. It was with random hexamers that 0.5 to 1 ug RNA was reverse transcribed. Amplification of TCR beta CDR3 spanned 54 Vbeta and 13 Jbeta via immunoSEQ multiplex PCR. MiXCR was run by TCRdb on the immunoSEQ multiplex PCR reads, yielding one entry per CDR3 protein. The table lists over 150,000 distinct CDR3 sequences, over 85% of them singletons.

V is TRBV30 and J is TRBJ1-2, with a weak D call TRBD1 (5 bases). This clonotype was sampled from a human donor with multiple sclerosis. Sequences were obtained from CD4+ T cells from PBMCs. DNA of the CDR3: TGTGCCTGGAGTGACTATGGGACCGAAGCTAACTATGGCTACACCTTC. This translates into CAWSDYGTEANYGYTF.